Listed here are 4 T cell receptor beta chains from one sample, sequenced in a study of T cell responses to AZD1222 COVID-19 vaccine. Produced via immunoSEQ multiplex PCR; TCRdb's table is partial and in-frame only. In the table there are about 120,000 clones, over 90% of which are singletons. The starting material was peripheral blood, obtained 28 days after the second AZD1222 dose. These receptors were collected from an adult who received the AZD1222 COVID-19 vaccine.

The rearrangement links TRBV3-1 (or the pseudogene TRBV3-2) to TRBJ2-1; 9 bases match TRBD1. This CDR3 is built from 16 residues. Germline values: CDR1 LGHDT, CDR2 YNNKEL (reference sequence). The trim removed 4 bases at V and 4 bases at J, leaving 8 bases unmatched. CDR3 loop: CASSLNGDRAYNEQFF. In DNA form, the CDR3 reads TGTGCCAGCAGCCTCAACGGGGACAGGGCTTACAATGAGCAGTTCTTC.

The J gene is TRBJ2-3, the V gene TRBV12-5; 7 bases fit TRBD1. CDR3 length: 15 amino acids. Germline V gene data show CDR1 as LGHNT and CDR2 as FRNRAP. The junction had 3 bases not matched to a gene; V was cut back by 3 bases and J by 0 bases. In nucleotides, the CDR3 is TGTGCTAGTGGTTTTGAGACAGGGAGCACAGATACGCAGTATTTT. Its protein product is CASGFETGSTDTQYF.

The rearrangement links TRBV27 to TRBJ1-1; unclear D gene. CDR1 is MNHEY, CDR2 SMNVEV, per germline (reference sequence). Trimming cost V 3 bases and J 8 bases, with 16 bases left between them. The CDR3 extends over 14 amino acids. CDR3 in amino acids: CASSFARSGGEAFF. The DNA of the CDR3 is TGTGCCAGCAGTTTTGCCAGGTCTGGTGGGGAAGCTTTCTTT.

The chain has TRBV6-5 and TRBJ2-7, with 12 bases fitting TRBD2. The germline gives CDR1 MNHEY, CDR2 SVGAGI. The CDR3 spans 15 residues. V shed 0 bases, J shed 4 bases, and the junction held 1 base outside the gene matches. CDR3 in amino acids: CASSYSTSGGYEQYF. CDR3 bases: TGTGCCAGCAGTTACTCGACTAGCGGGGGATACGAGCAGTACTTC.